This paragraph reports one TCR beta chain. Its antigen has not been determined. The likely explanation is a read error, given a far larger clone one base away. TCR CDR3 regions were amplified from genomic DNA by multiplex PCR using the deep immunoSEQ assay. For each cell subset, the extracted genomic DNA was distributed evenly across all wells of several immunoSEQ 96-well plates, and each plate served as one replicate. Each replicate PCR for unsorted PBMC received 300 to 350 ng genomic DNA, equal to approximately 30,000 T cell genomes. Ten immunoSEQ deep assay plates were used to sequence unsorted PBMC genomic DNA. The purified libraries were quantified using a Qubit 3.0 fluorometer, sized with a Bioanalyzer 2100, and then quantified again using the KAPA Library Quantification kit. Every immunoSEQ 96-well plate was sequenced on a dedicated single-read 150-cycle Illumina NextSeq 550 flow cell. Under the source paper's analysis protocol: Because the immunoSEQ output included only junctional sequences and no quality scores, the filtering could not be the same as the filtering used for full-length reads. Sequences were annotated with PyIR, a Python wrapper for IgBLAST v1.9, and V/J genes and CDR3 were assigned using IMGT germline references. Reads with weak V/J assignments (E-value above 1e-6), missing CDR3, stop codons, out-of-frame junctions, or ambiguous translated residues were removed. A V3J clonotype was defined by an identical inferred V gene, J gene, and CDR3 amino acid sequence. To compute the percentage overlap between repertoires, the number of shared unique clonotypes was divided by the size of the smaller repertoire. RTK rarefaction, the Chao1 estimator, and Recon v2.1 estimates of unobserved clonotypes were used to assess repertoire richness. Here the immuneACCESS table is served through TCRdb, limited to in-frame sequences with V and J called. Missing clones are a known gap in these copies; in checked studies unresolved V genes cover under half, and the rest lacks a known reason. Clonal size and the V and J genes are those of that table, whereas D and trimming came from the DNA. The sample table lists more than 400,000 clones, about 85% of them with a count of one. The ten most abundant clones make up about 13% of the sample.

CDR1 and CDR2, per the germline V gene, are SQVTM and ANQGSEA. The CDR3 numbers 14 residues from cysteine through phenylalanine. Kept here is only the CDR3 DNA, which spans 42 bases and is read in frame from base 1. This entry is derived from a study of shared clonotypes between healthy human individuals (dated by TCRdb to 2019 to 2021). Background on the whole study: A couple of women and a few men aged 18 to 49 years were included in the cohort. To estimate repertoire size and how much clonotype sharing occurs between individuals, the study deeply sequenced the blood TCR repertoires of about five healthy adults. Libraries were prepared and TCR repertoires were sequenced by different laboratories using diverse techniques, in order to increase sequencing depth and limit assay-specific biases. Each donor's leukapheresis produced roughly between about 0.9 and 9.5 billion PBMCs. Summary of the overall study and its limitations: Pairwise subsampling led to the expectation that sequencing depth would affect the degree of clonotype sharing among donors. Sampling was restricted to blood, and TCR repertoires in tissue are likely to differ from TCR repertoires in blood. The small number of donors limited the genetic and exposure-history diversity represented.

The donors were healthy, HIV-negative adults who had no recently reported acute infections or vaccinations. All donors were Caucasian adults living in Nashville, Tennessee, USA. For unsorted samples, some 90 million PBMCs were counted, and genomic DNA was extracted using the QIAamp DNA Blood Mini kit. After blood collection by leukapheresis, PBMCs were isolated using Ficoll-Histopaque density gradient centrifugation and then cryopreserved in the vapor phase of liquid nitrogen. This TCR was sampled from a woman aged 40 to 50 in good health. Some clones in this sample may be carry-over from other donors' samples. The chain is assembled from TRBV29-1 and TRBJ1-2; the D gene is possibly TRBD1, with 5 bases matching. Sequencing used PBMCs. The CDR3 is CSVPRGESNYGHTF. The nucleotide sequence reads as follows: TGCAGCGTGCCAAGAGGGGAATCTAACTATGGCCACACCTTC.